Listed here is a single T cell receptor (beta chain). These data are taken from a study of human T cells and chemical hapten exposure. Via MiXCR, TCRdb re-called the RACE reads, giving one row per CDR3 protein. This table has around 260,000 distinct CDR3 sequences, 8.6% appearing once. The time point is: pre-sensitization, week 0. The treatment is: therapeutic diphenylcyclopropenone sensitization with weekly scalp DPC. V was shortened by 1 base and J by 4 bases, with 9 bases between the two germline ends. The germline V gene encodes CDR1 MNHEY and CDR2 SVGEGT. The CDR3 covers 14 residues. Sequencing was performed on whole blood, taken in connection with sensitization to the hapten diphenylcyclopropenone (DPC). The J gene is TRBJ2-3, the V gene TRBV6-2 or TRBV6-3; possibly TRBD2 for D (5 bases). This clonotype was sampled from a woman in her 40s with alopecia areata. Some clones in this sample may be carry-over from other donors' samples. CDR3 sequence (DNA): TGTGCCAGCAGTTACTTGACCGGGGCAGATACGCAGTATTTT. Its translation: CASSYLTGADTQYF.